The present entry profiles one T cell receptor (beta chain) with its context. Its antigen remains unidentified. Sequencing was performed with immunoSEQ multiplex PCR; in TCRdb, only in-frame clones are kept and a portion is missing. The top ten clones hold 0.18% of a sample with about 100,000 clones, less than 95% of them seen once. This specimen belongs to a study of OX40 agonist ivuxolimab in advanced cancers. Study summary: Six ivuxolimab dose levels, 0.01 to 10 mg/kg, were given intravenously every 2 weeks. Among those enrolled, mean age was 60 years (range roughly 20 to 79) and 82.7% were male.

Blood samples were obtained at baseline, cycle 4 day 1, and cycle 7 day 1. Study results and limitations: No antigen was identified for the clonally expanded peripheral T cells.

Sequencing was performed on CD4+ or CD8+ T cells sorted from blood, taken in a trial of the OX40 agonist ivuxolimab. The receptor was derived from an adult with an advanced solid tumor such as melanoma, head and neck, liver or kidney cancer.

As DNA, the CDR3 is TGTGCCATCAAGGGGACAGGGAATTCACCCCTCCACTTT. Its translation: CAIKGTGNSPLHF. V usage is TRBV10-3 and J usage is TRBJ1-6; 9 bases agree with TRBD1. The CDR3 consists of 13 residues. Trimming removed 7 bases from V and 7 bases from J; junction bases left unmatched: 2. CDR1 and CDR2 from the germline V gene are ENHRY and SYGVKD.